This entry lists 28 T cell receptor beta chains sequenced from one sample in a study of T cells after yellow fever vaccination. One entry per CDR3 protein results from TCRdb running MiXCR on the 5' RACE reads. This table holds fewer than 20,000 distinct CDR3 sequences, approximately 4% found once. The source was PBMCs, either bulk or a sorted T-cell subset (CD4+, CD8+, memory, or dextramer-sorted; not recorded which), collected 15 days after the yellow fever booster vaccination. The receptors were sampled from a young man who received the YFV17D yellow fever vaccine.

This clonotype was detected many times. The chain couples TRBV15 to TRBJ1-2, with D perhaps TRBD1 (6 bases). The germline V gene encodes CDR1 LNHNV and CDR2 YYDKDF (reference sequence). This CDR3 has 13 amino acids. Trimming cost V 3 bases and J 4 bases, with 9 bases left between them. The CDR3 protein is CATSRDRAYGYTF. CDR3 DNA: TGTGCCACCAGCAGGGACAGAGCCTATGGCTACACCTTC.

The sample holds many counts of this clonotype. The rearrangement joins TRBV6-1 to TRBJ2-2; D is perhaps TRBD2 (6 bases). V was clipped by 4 bases and J by 4 bases, with 10 bases between them. Germline lookup yields CDR1 MNHNS and CDR2 SASEGT. This CDR3 has 14 residues. This CDR3 is CASSGLAVTGELFF. CDR3 sequence (DNA): TGTGCCAGCAGTGGATTAGCGGTCACCGGGGAGCTGTTTTTT.

By proportion, this clonotype is medium-sized. This rearrangement joins TRBV29-1 to TRBJ2-3; D might be TRBD2 (6 bases). Germline V gene sequence: CDR1 SQVTM, CDR2 ANQGSEA. V lost 8 bases to trimming and J lost 2 bases, with 14 bases between them. The CDR3 is 13 residues long. The CDR3 region is CSSSGRITDTQYF. Here the CDR3 DNA reads TGCAGCTCAAGCGGGCGGATCACAGATACGCAGTATTTT.

At least ten counts were recorded for this clonotype. The chain uses TRBV27 and TRBJ2-2; D call uncertain. This CDR3 region has 11 residues. In germline, CDR1 is MNHEY, CDR2 SMNVEV (reference sequence). Trimming removed 6 bases from V and 8 bases from J, with 7 bases in between. The CDR3 loop is CASRFGGELFF. For the CDR3, the DNA is TGTGCCAGCAGGTTCGGGGGGGAGCTGTTTTTT.

The chain uses TRBV10-3 and TRBJ2-2, with a possible D match to TRBD1 (6 bases). The ends were cut back, 6 bases at V and 2 bases at J, with 13 bases in the middle. The CDR3 is made up of 15 amino acids. Germline lookup yields CDR1 ENHRY and CDR2 SYGVKD. The chain's CDR3 is CAISTRTANTGELFF. CDR3 nucleotide sequence: TGTGCCATCAGCACTAGGACAGCTAACACCGGGGAGCTGTTTTTT.

In this sample, this clonotype turned up many times. The V and J genes are TRBV7-2 and TRBJ2-1; 9 bases map to TRBD2. The CDR3 has 17 residues. The germline CDR1 and CDR2 sequences are SGHTA and FQGNSA. The ends lost 1 base at V and 6 bases at J; junction bases unmatched: 10. The CDR3 DNA reads TGTGCCAGCAGCTTAGGGTCAGGACTAGCGCCTTTCAATGAGCAGTTCTTC. Translating gives CASSLGSGLAPFNEQFF.

This clonotype was counted many times. The V and J genes are TRBV3-1 and TRBJ1-1; D may be TRBD1 (5 bases). The CDR3 extends over 13 amino acids. Germline V lookup: CDR1 LGHDT, CDR2 YNNKEL (reference sequence). V was cut by 5 bases and J by 1 base, with 8 bases left in between. The CDR3, as DNA: TGTGCCAGCAGCGTACAGGCGAACACTGAAGCTTTCTTT. Translating it yields CASSVQANTEAFF.

This clonotype was seen at least ten times. The chain carries TRBV6-2 or TRBV6-3 and TRBJ1-2; no clear D gene. The CDR3 is 13 amino acids. CDR1 is MNHEY, CDR2 SVGEGT, per germline. The V and J ends lost 11 bases and 0 bases respectively, with 13 bases between them. DNA for the CDR3: TGTGCCGCAAAGGGCTCCGCTAACTATGGCTACACCTTC. This sequence encodes CAAKGSANYGYTF.

The sample holds many counts of this clonotype. This chain uses TRBV10-1 with TRBJ1-1; no firm D call. Trimming stripped 2 bases from V and 8 bases from J, with 12 bases between. The CDR3 is 13 amino acids. From germline, CDR1 is WNHNN and CDR2 SYGVQD (reference sequence). CDR3 sequence reads: CASSEQLFKEAFF. The DNA for the CDR3 is TGCGCCAGCAGTGAGCAGCTGTTTAAGGAAGCTTTCTTT.

By sample share, this clonotype is medium-sized. This chain uses TRBV11-2 with TRBJ2-1, with D tentatively TRBD1 (6 bases). There are 13 residues in the CDR3. The V end was cut by 3 bases, the J end by 8 bases, with 11 bases between. Per the germline V gene, CDR1 is SGHAT and CDR2 is FQNNGV. The CDR3 is CASSFQGFYEQFF. CDR3 DNA: TGTGCCAGCAGCTTTCAGGGGTTCTATGAGCAGTTCTTC.

This clonotype was recorded at least ten times. The rearrangement links TRBV29-1 to TRBJ1-2; 7 nucleotides agree with TRBD1. This CDR3 region has 14 residues. Looked up from germline, CDR1 is SQVTM and CDR2 is ANQGSEA. The V gene end was trimmed by 4 bases and the J gene end by 5 bases; junction bases not matched to a gene: 10. CDR3 region: CSVATRGILYGYTF. In nucleotides, the CDR3 is TGCAGCGTTGCAACCAGGGGGATATTATATGGCTACACCTTC. The full variable domain, with the rest looked up from reference TRBV29-1 and TRBJ1-2, is SAVISQKPSRDICQRGTSLTIQCQVDSQVTMMFWYRQQPGQSLTLIATANQGSEATYESGFVIDKFPISRPNLTFSTLTVSNMSPEDSSIYLCSVATRGILYGYTFGSGTRLTVV.

This clonotype was detected ten times or more. V gene TRBV20-1 combines with J gene TRBJ1-5; maybe TRBD1 (5 bases). Germline CDR1 is DFQATT and CDR2 is SNEGSKA (reference sequence). Trimming took 0 bases from V and 1 from J, leaving 13 bases between them. The CDR3 contains 16 residues. In DNA form, the CDR3 reads TGCAGTGCTAGAGATCGTAGGGGAGGGAGCAATCAGCCCCAGCATTTT. It codes for CSARDRRGGSNQPQHF.

The table lists this clonotype with many counts. J is TRBJ2-1 and V is TRBV7-9; D unresolved. Germline values: CDR1 SEHNR, CDR2 FQNEAQ (reference sequence). With 7 bases removed from V and 4 bases from J, the gap between germline ends came to 11 bases. The CDR3 has 13 amino acids. CDR3 coding DNA: TGTGCCAGCACGACCGCCCTTTACAATGAGCAGTTCTTC. This encodes CASTTALYNEQFF.

By share, this clonotype counts as medium-sized. Compared with germline, one end of the junction differs, possibly owing to a read error. The chain joins TRBV12-3 or TRBV12-4 to TRBJ2-1, with D perhaps TRBD1 (5 bases). The CDR3 has 16 amino acids. For the CDR3, the DNA is TGTGCCAGCAGCTTAGGGGTTAGGCTCTCCTACAATGAGCAGTTCTTC. This sequence encodes CASSLGVRLSYNEQFF.

In its sample, this clonotype was seen many times. The rearrangement joins TRBV15 to TRBJ2-7, with 7 bases identical to TRBD2. The CDR3 contains 15 residues. Trimming took 0 bases from V and 4 from J; bases not matched to a gene: 6. Germline V lookup: CDR1 LNHNV, CDR2 YYDKDF (reference sequence). CDR3 coding DNA: TGTGCCACCAGCAGAGATGGGGGGGGAAAGTACGAGCAGTACTTC. This sequence encodes CATSRDGGGKYEQYF.

This clonotype showed up many times. The J gene is TRBJ2-1, the V gene TRBV5-1, with TRBD2 identical over 12 bases. There are 15 residues in the CDR3. The V segment lost 4 bases and the J segment 7 bases; nucleotides outside the gene matches: 6. Germline V gene sequence: CDR1 SGHRS, CDR2 YFSETQ. The CDR3: CASSETSGRLNEQFF. CDR3 sequence (DNA): TGCGCCAGCAGCGAGACTAGCGGGAGATTGAATGAGCAGTTCTTC.

This clonotype was observed at least ten times. The gene calls are TRBV7-2 and TRBJ2-1; TRBD2 aligns across 7 bases. Germline V gene lookup returns CDR1 SGHTA and CDR2 FQGNSA. The CDR3 length is 17 residues. Trimming cost V 5 bases and J 5 bases; bases outside gene matches: 15. CDR3 nucleotide sequence: TGTGCCAGCAGCCCCTATCCCCGACTAGCTCGTCACAATGAGCAGTTCTTC. Its translation is CASSPYPRLARHNEQFF.

This clonotype has ten or more counts. The gene calls are TRBV20-1 and TRBJ2-7; TRBD1 or TRBD2 may be the D gene (7 bases each). Germline V lookup: CDR1 DFQATT, CDR2 SNEGSKA (reference sequence). V was clipped by 5 bases and J by 7 bases, with 21 bases between them. The CDR3 runs 14 residues. In DNA, the CDR3 is TGCAGTGCTCATCGACAGGGAGGGTTGGAGGAGCAGTACTTC. As protein: CSAHRQGGLEEQYF.

This clonotype was found many times. J is TRBJ1-4 and V is TRBV5-1; D is unresolved. Germline V lookup: CDR1 SGHRS, CDR2 YFSETQ. The CDR3 spans 13 residues. V was cut by 7 bases and J by 8 bases, with 15 bases left in between. The CDR3 protein is CASAEAGGEKLFF. Written as DNA, the CDR3 is TGCGCCAGCGCCGAAGCAGGAGGCGAAAAACTGTTTTTT.

Ten or more counts support this clonotype. The V and J genes are TRBV20-1 and TRBJ2-1; 8 bases are a match to TRBD2. CDR1 is DFQATT and CDR2 is SNEGSKA in the germline V gene (reference sequence). The CDR3 totals 16 residues. The J segment lost 7 bases and the V segment lost 6 bases, leaving 17 bases of the junction unmatched. The CDR3 nucleotides read TGCAGTGCCCCCTCCCTTGGGACTCGCGGGAGGAATGAGCAGTTCTTC. Translation gives CSAPSLGTRGRNEQFF.

This clonotype was observed many times. The chain carries TRBV11-1 and TRBJ2-1; 8 nucleotides align to TRBD2. This CDR3 is built from 18 residues. The V and J ends lost 8 bases and 0 bases, in that order; junction bases with no gene match: 15. CDR1 is SGHAT, CDR2 FQDESV, per germline (reference sequence). CDR3 sequence reads: CASLGGRKDGSSYNEQFF. The DNA of the CDR3 is TGTGCCAGCCTAGGCGGGAGGAAGGACGGGAGCTCCTACAATGAGCAGTTCTTC.

V usage is TRBV7-9 and J usage is TRBJ2-5; 7 nucleotides align to TRBD1. There are 13 residues in the CDR3. The J segment lost 3 bases and the V segment lost 5 bases, leaving 3 bases of the junction unmatched. The germline V gene has CDR1 SEHNR and CDR2 FQNEAQ (reference sequence). The CDR3 DNA is TGTGCCAGCAGCCCGGGACAGAAAGAGACCCAGTACTTC. Translating gives CASSPGQKETQYF.

This clonotype ranks as medium-sized. V is TRBV12-3 or TRBV12-4 and J is TRBJ2-7, with 8 nucleotides matching TRBD1. Trimming at V came to 6 bases and at J to 6 bases, leaving 7 bases not matched to a gene. The CDR3 covers 13 residues. The CDR3 sequence is CASRQTGAREQYF. The CDR3 nucleotides read TGTGCCAGCAGACAGACAGGGGCACGCGAGCAGTACTTC.

This clonotype was counted at least ten times. The chain joins TRBV6-5 to TRBJ2-1, with no clear D. The germline V gene encodes CDR1 MNHEY and CDR2 SVGAGI. The CDR3 has 15 residues. The V gene lost 0 bases and the J gene lost 0 bases, with 6 bases spanning the gap. As DNA, the CDR3 is TGTGCCAGCAGTTACTCAAGTAGCTCCTACAATGAGCAGTTCTTC. It specifies CASSYSSSSYNEQFF.

This clonotype has at least ten counts. The genes are TRBV11-2 and TRBJ2-7; the match to TRBD1 covers 7 bases. Germline V gives CDR1 SGHAT, CDR2 FQNNGV. V lost 3 bases to trimming and J lost 3 bases; unmatched junction nucleotides: 8. The CDR3 length is 15 residues. CDR3: CASSLYRGSGYEQYF. In DNA form, the CDR3 reads TGTGCCAGCAGCTTGTACAGGGGATCCGGCTACGAGCAGTACTTC.

Many counts were recorded for this clonotype. As DNA, the CDR3 is TGTGCCAGCAGATTAGCATTCGAGACCCAGTACTTC. Residues: CASRLAFETQYF. The chain carries TRBV6-2 or TRBV6-3 and TRBJ2-5; D is uncertain. The CDR3 length is 12 residues. V lost 6 bases and J lost 5, with 10 bases in between. Germline loops: CDR1 MNHEY, CDR2 SVGEGT.

This clonotype was observed at least ten times. This rearrangement joins TRBV30 to TRBJ2-1; D is perhaps TRBD2 (6 bases). The germline V gene has CDR1 GTSNPN and CDR2 SVGIG (reference sequence). This CDR3 has 14 amino acids. V was pared by 2 bases and J by 4 bases, with 12 bases between. The CDR3 bases are TGTGCCTGGAGTTTATTCGGGGGTTACAATGAGCAGTTCTTC. It codes for CAWSLFGGYNEQFF.

This clonotype showed up many times. The V and J genes are TRBV20-1 and TRBJ2-1; possible D gene TRBD2, 5 bases. Trimming took 4 bases from V and 0 from J, leaving 7 bases between them. This CDR3 region has 13 residues. Germline-derived CDR1 and CDR2 are DFQATT and SNEGSKA (reference sequence). The CDR3 here is CSAKGSSYNEQFF. The CDR3 DNA reads as TGCAGTGCTAAAGGGAGCTCCTACAATGAGCAGTTCTTC.